Listed below are T cell receptor beta chains from one sample, sequenced in a study of T and B cells in COVID-19 patients. MiXCR, applied by TCRdb to the multiplex PCR reads, yields one record per CDR3 protein. The sample holds a few thousand distinct CDR3 sequences, 25% to 30% seen once. Material for sequencing was blood. The receptors derive from a human donor with active COVID-19. Each CDR3 is given without its conserved first and last residue. The order of the fields is J gene, V gene, CDR3 protein.

j_gene: TRBJ2-7; v_gene: TRBV10-3; CDR3aa: AISESMGYEQY
j_gene: TRBJ2-2; v_gene: TRBV19; CDR3aa: ASRQDRGVGELF
j_gene: TRBJ2-2; v_gene: TRBV7-2; CDR3aa: ASSLGGLAIGELF
j_gene: TRBJ2-7; v_gene: TRBV18; CDR3aa: VSSPGTGDYEQY
j_gene: TRBJ2-7; v_gene: TRBV7-2; CDR3aa: ASSLRPWDWDEQY
j_gene: TRBJ2-7; v_gene: TRBV10-3; CDR3aa: AISSGTGPYEQY
j_gene: TRBJ2-1; v_gene: TRBV24-1; CDR3aa: ATSDFGSRSYNEQF
j_gene: TRBJ2-3; v_gene: TRBV5-5; CDR3aa: ASRFGLAGTDTQY
j_gene: TRBJ1-6; v_gene: TRBV20-1; CDR3aa: SAREGTGGNSPLH
j_gene: TRBJ2-5; v_gene: TRBV18; CDR3aa: ASSSGTSRETQY
j_gene: TRBJ2-4; v_gene: TRBV19; CDR3aa: ASSMKGSNIQY
j_gene: TRBJ2-3; v_gene: TRBV19; CDR3aa: ASSIRGLAGPYTQY
j_gene: TRBJ2-7; v_gene: TRBV4-3; CDR3aa: ASSPFWTSYEQY
j_gene: TRBJ1-6; v_gene: TRBV30; CDR3aa: AWGRTEGWSPLH
j_gene: TRBJ1-1; v_gene: TRBV19; CDR3aa: ASSVQGAGGYTEAF
j_gene: TRBJ1-6; v_gene: TRBV5-4; CDR3aa: ASSLDTGVNSPLH
j_gene: TRBJ2-1; v_gene: TRBV19; CDR3aa: ASTGSLYNEQF
j_gene: TRBJ2-7; v_gene: TRBV20-1; CDR3aa: SASSGHEQY
j_gene: TRBJ1-2; v_gene: TRBV18; CDR3aa: ASSPELAYGYT
j_gene: TRBJ1-2; v_gene: TRBV11-1; CDR3aa: ASSRISRPQNSNYGYT
j_gene: TRBJ1-1; v_gene: TRBV10-3; CDR3aa: AITRQGTNTEAF
j_gene: TRBJ2-7; v_gene: TRBV18; CDR3aa: ASSRDTPYSYEQY
j_gene: TRBJ2-1; v_gene: TRBV6-5; CDR3aa: ASSEEASGRSSYNEQF
j_gene: TRBJ1-6; v_gene: TRBV20-1; CDR3aa: SARDLGSYNSPLH
j_gene: TRBJ2-2; v_gene: TRBV19; CDR3aa: ASSIGVVLSTGELF
j_gene: TRBJ2-1; v_gene: TRBV14; CDR3aa: ASSQRQGGSYNEQF
j_gene: TRBJ2-5; v_gene: TRBV4-3; CDR3aa: ASSQDSSGRGETQY
j_gene: TRBJ2-1; v_gene: TRBV5-1; CDR3aa: ASSSLAGGSNEQF
j_gene: TRBJ1-1; v_gene: TRBV20-1; CDR3aa: SADSKQVGVMNTEAF